What follows are 26 T cell receptor beta chains derived from one specimen sequenced in a study of identical twins. Using its own MiXCR run on the 5' RACE reads, TCRdb lists one record per CDR3 protein. The repertoire holds 500,000 to 550,000 distinct CDR3 sequences, under 25% seen once, with around 0.47% in the top ten. Another study also made use of these data, one on yellow fever vaccine responses in identical twins.

Sequences were obtained from CD4+ T cells sorted from blood. The receptors shown here come from a woman in her late teens or twenties in good health.

In this sample, this clonotype turned up many times. The chain combines TRBV12-3 or TRBV12-4 with TRBJ1-2; D possibly corresponds to TRBD1 (6 bases). CDR3 length equals 13 residues. V shed 3 bases and J shed 6 bases, with 11 bases lying between them. The CDR3 is CASSFQQGNGYTF. The CDR3 region has the DNA TGTGCCAGCAGTTTTCAGCAGGGGAATGGCTACACCTTC.

This clonotype turned up a few times. The chain recombines TRBV20-1 with TRBJ2-7, with 7 bases that match TRBD1. V lost 4 bases and J lost 2; bases outside the gene matches: 5. The CDR3 is 13 residues long. CDR1 is DFQATT and CDR2 is SNEGSKA in the germline V gene (reference sequence). The CDR3 DNA is TGCAGTGCTACCCGGACAGGCACCTACGAGCAGTACTTC. It is translated as CSATRTGTYEQYF.

The genes are TRBV2 and TRBJ1-3, with no clear D. The CDR3 loop spans 14 amino acids. CDR1 and CDR2 (germline): SNHLY, FYNNEI. V lost 1 base to trimming and J lost 0 bases, with 4 bases between them. Here the CDR3 DNA reads TGTGCCAGCAGTGAAGTCACCTCTGGAAACACCATATATTTT. Translated, it gives CASSEVTSGNTIYF.

This clonotype came up a few times. CDR3 in amino acids: CASSSPGHKSGNTIYF. DNA for the CDR3: TGTGCCAGTAGTTCACCGGGACACAAATCGGGAAACACCATATATTTT. This chain uses TRBV19 with TRBJ1-3; maybe TRBD1 (6 bases). The CDR3 totals 16 residues. V dropped 5 bases and J dropped 4 bases, with 18 bases sitting between them. The V gene's germline CDR1 is LNHDA and CDR2 SQIVND (reference sequence).

In this sample, this clonotype turned up many times. The chain couples TRBV5-1 to TRBJ1-6, with 8 bases fitting TRBD1. Germline assignment: CDR1 SGHRS and CDR2 YFSETQ. Losses at the gene ends were 4 bases for V and 10 bases for J; bases not matched to a gene: 7. The CDR3 contains 14 residues. CDR3 in DNA: TGCGCCAGCAGCCCGGGACAGGCGGAATCACCCCTCCACTTT. Translation: CASSPGQAESPLHF.

This clonotype was detected a few times. The rearrangement joins TRBV7-9 to TRBJ2-2, with D unclear. Germline V lookup: CDR1 SEHNR, CDR2 FQNEAQ (reference sequence). The CDR3 totals 16 residues. V gave up 5 bases and J gave up 1 base, with 14 bases separating them. The CDR3 DNA follows: TGTGCCAGCAGCCAACGATCTGTCGGGAACACCGGGGAGCTGTTTTTT. This sequence encodes CASSQRSVGNTGELFF.

This clonotype appeared a few times. This sequence joins TRBV20-1 and TRBJ1-5; TRBD1 matches at 8 bases. This CDR3 spans 15 amino acids. Germline V CDR1 and CDR2: DFQATT, SNEGSKA (reference sequence). The trim removed 6 bases at V and 4 bases at J, leaving 11 bases unmatched. CDR3 coding DNA: TGCAGTGCCCGCCCGGGAGGACAGGGAAATCAGCCCCAGCATTTT. It codes for CSARPGGQGNQPQHF.

The sample holds many counts of this clonotype. The rearrangement joins TRBV20-1 to TRBJ2-3; TRBD2 aligns across 10 bases. The CDR3 is made up of 17 amino acids. J was trimmed by 0 bases and V by 5 bases; bases with no gene match: 11. Germline CDR1 and CDR2: DFQATT and SNEGSKA (reference sequence). DNA of the CDR3: TGCAGTGCTCGAGCGAGCGGGGGGGATACTAGCACAGATACGCAGTATTTT. Its protein is CSARASGGDTSTDTQYF.

The rearrangement links TRBV2 to TRBJ2-3; maybe TRBD2 (7 bases). Looked up from germline, CDR1 is SNHLY and CDR2 is FYNNEI. Trimming pared 2 bases from V and 6 bases from J, leaving 18 bases between. This CDR3 spans 16 amino acids. The CDR3 here is CASSEKRGGGMDTQYF. In DNA form, the CDR3 reads TGTGCCAGCAGTGAAAAAAGGGGCGGGGGCATGGATACGCAGTATTTT.

This clonotype appeared a few times. The rearrangement uses TRBV29-1 and TRBJ2-1; no definite D call. The V end was cut by 4 bases, the J end by 7 bases, with 5 bases between. CDR1 SQVTM and CDR2 ANQGSEA come from the germline V gene. The CDR3 is made up of 10 amino acids. CDR3 residues: CSVGPNEQFF. CDR3 coding DNA: TGCAGCGTTGGACCTAATGAGCAGTTCTTC.

This clonotype has a count of ten or more. V usage is TRBV3-1 and J usage is TRBJ2-1; 10 nucleotides match TRBD2. The germline V gene encodes CDR1 LGHDT and CDR2 YNNKEL (reference sequence). The CDR3 consists of 17 residues. Losses at the gene ends were 0 bases for V and 6 bases for J; bases not matched to a gene: 8. The CDR3 protein is CASSQDLVSGGTNEQFF. CDR3 DNA: TGTGCCAGCAGCCAAGATCTTGTTAGCGGGGGGACCAATGAGCAGTTCTTC.

The rearrangement uses TRBV3-1 and TRBJ1-3; D gene unclear. Deletions cut 1 base from V and 1 base from J, with 8 bases between. CDR1 and CDR2 (germline): LGHDT, YNNKEL (reference sequence). This CDR3 region has 15 residues. The CDR3 DNA reads TGTGCCAGCAGCCAAGTACGTCCTTCTGGAAACACCATATATTTT. Translation gives CASSQVRPSGNTIYF.

V is TRBV11-2 and J is TRBJ1-2, with D unresolved. V was cut by 5 bases and J by 1 base, with 14 bases left in between. Germline CDR1 is SGHAT and CDR2 is FQNNGV. This CDR3 is built from 15 residues. CDR3 in amino acids: CASSLAIRDNYGYTF. DNA for the CDR3: TGTGCCAGCAGCCTAGCGATTCGGGATAACTATGGCTACACCTTC.

This clonotype came up a few times. The rearrangement uses TRBV6-1 and TRBJ1-5, with 9 bases identical to TRBD1. The V gene's germline CDR1 is MNHNS and CDR2 SASEGT. The V segment lost 8 bases and the J segment 2 bases; nucleotides outside the gene matches: 10. This CDR3 region has 16 residues. CDR3 DNA: TGTGCCAGCCGGGACAGGGACGGTTGGGGCAATCAGCCCCAGCATTTT. Encoded protein: CASRDRDGWGNQPQHF.

There are a few counts of this clonotype. This chain links TRBV11-1 with TRBJ1-1; D is perhaps TRBD1 (6 bases). V gave up 5 bases and J gave up 0 bases, with 10 bases separating them. CDR3 size: 14 residues. Germline CDR1 and CDR2: SGHAT and FQDESV (reference sequence). The CDR3 region has the DNA TGTGCCAGCAGCGGGGACACGATGAACACTGAAGCTTTCTTT. This sequence encodes CASSGDTMNTEAFF.

Comment on this clonotype: This may be a read error, as it is one base from a much larger clone. The V and J genes are TRBV10-3 and TRBJ2-3, with D possibly matching TRBD1 (5 bases). The CDR3 totals 14 residues. V was clipped by 8 bases and J by 2 bases, with 14 bases between them. The germline gives CDR1 ENHRY, CDR2 SYGVKD. This CDR3 is CAIQGPINTDTQYF. The CDR3 DNA follows: TGTGCCATCCAGGGCCCGATTAACACAGATACGCAGTATTTT.

This clonotype has a handful of counts. The rearrangement uses TRBV12-3 or TRBV12-4 and TRBJ2-3; perhaps TRBD2 as D (5 bases). There are 15 residues in the CDR3. V dropped 6 bases and J dropped 4 bases, with 17 bases sitting between them. The CDR3, as DNA: TGTGCCAGCAGCCCTAGCCTTCTGAGGGCAGATACGCAGTATTTT. This sequence encodes CASSPSLLRADTQYF.

This clonotype was observed a few times. The V call is TRBV10-3, the J call TRBJ2-5; 7 positions match TRBD1. The CDR3 has 14 amino acids. The germline V gene has CDR1 ENHRY and CDR2 SYGVKD. V was clipped by 4 bases and J by 4 bases; unmatched bases: 6. The CDR3 is CAISVRTGGETQYF. The CDR3 DNA is TGTGCCATCAGTGTAAGGACAGGTGGAGAGACCCAGTACTTC.

This clonotype has just a few counts. CDR3 DNA: TGTGCCAGCGGTGCAGGGCCCTACGAGCAGTACTTC. This sequence encodes CASGAGPYEQYF. The chain has TRBV12-3 or TRBV12-4 and TRBJ2-7; D perhaps matches TRBD1 (5 bases). Trimming shortened V by 8 bases and J by 2 bases, and 10 bases separated the two germline ends. The CDR3 is 12 residues long.

The chain recombines TRBV20-1 with TRBJ2-1, with TRBD2 matching 10 bases. Trimming took 3 bases from V and 12 from J; bases not matched to a gene: 11. In germline, CDR1 is DFQATT, CDR2 SNEGSKA (reference sequence). This CDR3 comprises 14 residues. The CDR3 protein is CSASRLAGEAGQFF. The CDR3 region has the DNA TGCAGTGCTAGTCGTCTAGCGGGAGAGGCGGGGCAGTTCTTC.

This clonotype was seen only a few times. V usage is TRBV3-1 and J usage is TRBJ1-4; D not certain. The CDR3 length is 12 residues. From germline, CDR1 is LGHDT and CDR2 YNNKEL (reference sequence). V dropped 3 bases and J dropped 7 bases, with 6 bases sitting between them. The CDR3 spells CASSQRAEKLFF. The DNA for the CDR3 is TGTGCCAGCAGCCAGCGCGCTGAAAAACTGTTTTTT.

The chain links TRBV12-3 or TRBV12-4 to TRBJ2-2; TRBD2 agrees at 11 bases. J was trimmed by 5 bases and V by 1 base; bases with no gene match: 9. The CDR3 runs to 18 residues. CDR3 coding DNA: TGTGCCAGCAGTTTAGATGGGCTAGCGGGGGGAGGAACCGGGGAGCTGTTTTTT. Translated: CASSLDGLAGGGTGELFF.

This clonotype was observed a few times. The CDR3 region has the DNA TGCAGCGTTGAAGGGGGTCCTGTGGGGGGCGCCTACAATGAGCAGTTCTTC. Amino acid sequence: CSVEGGPVGGAYNEQFF. The chain joins TRBV29-1 to TRBJ2-1; D may be TRBD1 or TRBD2 (6 bases each). The V gene's germline CDR1 is SQVTM and CDR2 ANQGSEA. CDR3 size: 17 residues. V lost 1 base to trimming and J lost 2 bases, with 18 bases between them.

This clonotype was seen a few times. V and J are TRBV24-1 and TRBJ2-2, with 7 nucleotides matching TRBD2. The V segment lost 3 bases and the J segment 3 bases; nucleotides outside the gene matches: 6. This CDR3 is 16 amino acids long. Germline CDR1 and CDR2: KGHDR and SFDVKD. The CDR3 loop is CATSDLELAYTGELFF. For the CDR3, the DNA is TGTGCCACCAGTGATCTTGAACTAGCGTACACCGGGGAGCTGTTTTTT.

This clonotype has a handful of counts. The gene calls are TRBV5-1 and TRBJ1-1; no definite D call. Germline V lookup: CDR1 SGHRS, CDR2 YFSETQ. The CDR3 spans 16 residues. Between the trimmed V and J ends, which lost 3 bases and 2 bases, there was a span of 17 bases. CDR3 amino acids: CASSWGGGGSNTEAFF. The CDR3 DNA sequence: TGCGCCAGCAGCTGGGGAGGCGGCGGCTCAAACACTGAAGCTTTCTTT.

In its sample, this clonotype was seen many times. The V call is TRBV12-3 or TRBV12-4, the J call TRBJ2-1; 11 bases map to TRBD1. The CDR3 is 14 amino acids. With V trimmed by 8 bases and J by 6 bases, 6 bases remained unmatched. The CDR3 DNA sequence: TGTGCCAGCGTTCGGACAGGGGGCCCCAATGAGCAGTTCTTC. The encoded protein is CASVRTGGPNEQFF.